The clone carrying this T cell receptor beta chain was seen only a few times. This entry comes from a study of beta chain features in type 1 diabetes. V dropped 10 bases and J dropped 3; count of bases not matched to a gene: 10. Germline V gene sequence: CDR1 MNHEY, CDR2 SVGAGI. This CDR3 region has 14 residues. Since all of the isolated RNA was reverse transcribed, expressed TCRB transcripts were what got sequenced. Using immunoSEQ multiplex PCR, the repertoire was profiled, and TCRdb retains in-frame clones only, with some absent. Of about 130,000 clones detected, around a tenth appear once; the ten largest clones hold around 0.63%.

Sequencing was done on a sample of central memory CD4+ T cells from blood. The chain combines TRBV6-5 with TRBJ2-3; the match to TRBD1 covers 7 bases. This clonotype originated in a man aged 18 to 29 in good health. The CDR3, as DNA: TGTGCCATCAGAGACCAACAGGGGACAGATACGCAGTATTTT. The encoded protein is CAIRDQQGTDTQYF.